This TCR beta chain was captured in a study of CD8 T cells in Susac syndrome. As concerns this clonotype: The antigen is not known.

TCR beta from blood CD8+ and CD4+ T cells was sequenced. Study-level results: The study recognized that the number of individuals in its TCR sequencing and HLA analysis was relatively small.

The RNA, roughly 0.45 to 1 ug, was put through reverse transcription using random hexamers. TCRdb reprocessed the immunoSEQ multiplex PCR reads via MiXCR and lists one record per CDR3 protein. The data hold about 140,000 distinct CDR3 sequences, with approximately 95% observed a single time. The specimen sequenced was CD4+ T cells from PBMCs. This receptor was identified in a human donor with multiple sclerosis.

The CDR3: CASRPITGTAEHPSTDTQYF. The CDR3 nucleotides read TGTGCCAGCAGACCCATAACCGGGACAGCGGAACACCCTAGCACAGATACGCAGTATTTT. The chain links TRBV11-2 to TRBJ2-3, with TRBD1 matching 7 bases. The CDR3 spans 20 residues. Germline loops: CDR1 SGHAT, CDR2 FQNNGV. J lost 0 bases, V lost 6 bases, and 21 bases had no gene match.